A single T cell receptor beta chain is shown here with its context. Its antigen is not known. RNA transcripts were the template for amplifying TCR beta CDR3 regions. In the first-round RT-PCR of the TCR CDR3, the HTBI primer set was used. A single record per CDR3 protein comes from TCRdb applying MiXCR to the multiplex PCR reads. Of some 760,000 distinct CDR3 sequences listed, less than 15% were seen once; the top ten hold 9.5% to 13%. This entry comes from a study of T cells in Graves' hyperthyroidism and ophthalmopathy. Across the study: Prior to any treatment, at the point of initial diagnosis, peripheral blood was collected.

V shed 5 bases, J shed 5 bases, and the junction held 15 bases outside the gene matches. Germline-derived CDR1 and CDR2 are MNHEY and SVGEGT. The CDR3 has 17 amino acids. Study-level results: Blood held most thyroid clonotypes expanded above 0.001 frequency.

A lack of ophthalmopathy progression within 18 months defined stable Graves' hyperthyroidism. The chain has TRBV6-2 or TRBV6-3 and TRBJ2-3; 8 bases fit TRBD2. The source material was blood. This clonotype originated in a woman in her late teens or twenties with Graves' hyperthyroidism. CDR3 sequence reads: CASSPRTSRSLKDTQYF. The DNA of the CDR3 is TGTGCCAGCAGTCCTCGGACTAGCAGATCACTAAAAGATACGCAGTATTTT.